A single sample gave rise to the 22 T cell receptor beta chains below, sequenced in a study of T cells in Graves' hyperthyroidism and ophthalmopathy. TCR beta CDR3 regions were amplified from RNA. Using the HTBI primer set, a first-round RT-PCR was run on the TCR CDR3. TCRdb independently ran MiXCR on the multiplex PCR reads; one entry per CDR3 protein. The sample contains about 620,000 distinct CDR3 sequences, roughly 17% of which appear only once. The specimen sequenced was blood. The receptors were gathered from a woman in her thirties with Graves' hyperthyroidism.

The table lists this clonotype with a few counts. The rearrangement joins TRBV19 to TRBJ2-5; D remains unclear. V was trimmed by 5 bases and J by 0 bases, leaving 10 bases between them. Germline V CDR1 and CDR2: LNHDA, SQIVND (reference sequence). This CDR3 has 14 amino acids. The DNA for the CDR3 is TGTGCCAGTAGTGTCACCCGGTACCAAGAGACCCAGTACTTC. It codes for CASSVTRYQETQYF.

This clonotype was detected only a few times. CDR3 sequence: CASSERAGGSYEQYF. The DNA for the CDR3 is TGTGCCAGCAGTGAAAGGGCGGGAGGTTCCTACGAGCAGTACTTC. J is TRBJ2-7 and V is TRBV6-1; 8 nucleotides agree with TRBD2. The CDR3 runs to 15 residues. In germline, CDR1 is MNHNS, CDR2 SASEGT. V lost 2 bases to trimming and J lost 1 base; unmatched junction nucleotides: 4.

On this clonotype itself: One end of the junction is discordant with germline, which a read error may explain. The chain joins TRBV7-8 to TRBJ1-6; 9 bases fit TRBD1. CDR3 length equals 16 residues. The germline gives CDR1 SGHVS, CDR2 FQNEAQ. The CDR3, as DNA: TGTGCCATCAGCCTAAATCCGGGACAGGGTAATTCACCCCTCCACTTT. Encoded protein: CAISLNPGQGNSPLHF.

In this sample, this clonotype turned up many times. The chain recombines TRBV12-3 or TRBV12-4 with TRBJ2-1; D gene uncertain. Trimming left V 1 base short and J 2 bases short, with 3 bases between. The CDR3 is 13 residues long. The CDR3 DNA is TGTGCCAGCAGTTTAGAGGCCTACAATGAGCAGTTCTTC. It is translated as CASSLEAYNEQFF.

This clonotype was observed a single time. V and J are TRBV12-3 or TRBV12-4 and TRBJ2-2; D is undetermined. The CDR3 sequence is 11 residues long. Trimming removed 3 bases from V and 9 bases from J, with 5 bases in between. The CDR3 nucleotides are TGTGCCAGCAGTTTTGTAAGGGAGCTGTTTTTT. Its translation is CASSFVRELFF.

The chain links TRBV18 to TRBJ1-6, with D unresolved. The V gene's germline CDR1 is KGHSH and CDR2 LQKENI. Trimming took 3 bases from V and 6 from J, leaving 15 bases between them. The CDR3 is 16 amino acids. The CDR3 nucleotides read TGTGCCAGCTCACCCTCTTCGGCAGTGGTTAATTCACCCCTCCACTTT. It specifies CASSPSSAVVNSPLHF.

There are a few counts of this clonotype. The chain links TRBV15 to TRBJ2-7; D is uncertain. CDR1 LNHNV and CDR2 YYDKDF come from the germline V gene (reference sequence). V lost 7 bases, J lost 0 bases, and 10 bases lay in between. This CDR3 spans 13 amino acids. The CDR3 loop is CATKTSTSYEQYF. For the CDR3, the DNA is TGTGCCACCAAGACAAGTACCTCCTACGAGCAGTACTTC.

The chain links TRBV27 to TRBJ2-1, with D perhaps TRBD2 (5 bases). The V end was cut by 4 bases, the J end by 5 bases, with 9 bases between. This CDR3 comprises 13 residues. CDR1 and CDR2 (germline): MNHEY, SMNVEV (reference sequence). The CDR3 nucleotides are TGTGCCAGCAGTTCGTCTAGCAACAATGAGCAGTTCTTC. Translating gives CASSSSSNNEQFF.

This chain uses TRBV7-9 with TRBJ1-1; TRBD1 is a possible D gene (5 bases). In germline, CDR1 is SEHNR, CDR2 FQNEAQ (reference sequence). V was cut by 2 bases and J by 11 bases, with 12 bases left in between. CDR3 length: 12 residues. CDR3 coding DNA: TGTGCCAGCAGCTTAATGGGGGTAATGGCTTTCTTT. Translating gives CASSLMGVMAFF.

This clonotype was seen a few times. This may arise from a read error, as a much more abundant clone is one base away. This chain connects TRBV7-2 to TRBJ2-3; 8 nucleotides agree with TRBD2. Germline-derived CDR1 and CDR2 are SGHTA and FQGNSA. CDR3 size: 15 residues. CDR3 bases: TGTTCCAGCAGCTCTAGCGGGCTCCGCACAGATACGCAGTATTTT. This codes for CSSSSSGLRTDTQYF. Looking up the rest from reference TRBV7-2 and TRBJ2-3 gives the full variable domain: GAGVSQSPSNKVTEKGKDVELRCDPISGHTALYWYRQSLGQGLEFLIYFQGNSAPDKSGLPSDRFSAERTGGSVSTLTIQRTQQEDSAVYLCSSSSSGLRTDTQYFGPGTRLTVL.

This clonotype has a count of ten or more. The chain combines TRBV2 with TRBJ2-5, with a possible D match to TRBD2 (5 bases). The CDR3 consists of 13 residues. Trimming shortened V by 7 bases and J by 2 bases, and 11 bases separated the two germline ends. Germline lookup yields CDR1 SNHLY and CDR2 FYNNEI. The CDR3: CASNSGRQETQYF. CDR3 DNA sequence: TGTGCCAGCAACAGCGGCAGACAAGAGACCCAGTACTTC.

This clonotype showed up just a few times. The chain links TRBV11-2 to TRBJ1-1; perhaps TRBD1 as D (6 bases). The V end lost 1 base, the J end lost 4 bases, and 19 bases lay between the germline ends. The CDR3 loop spans 17 amino acids. Germline CDR1 SGHAT, CDR2 FQNNGV. CDR3 coding DNA: TGTGCCAGCAGCTTAGGGGGGCTTGGGTTATTGAGCACTGAAGCTTTCTTT. Its protein product is CASSLGGLGLLSTEAFF.

This clonotype has a count of ten or more. The chain employs TRBV30 and TRBJ2-3; 7 bases are a match to TRBD1. The length of the CDR3 is 14 residues. The V gene's germline CDR1 is GTSNPN and CDR2 SVGIG (reference sequence). The J segment lost 4 bases and the V segment lost 3 bases, leaving 7 bases of the junction unmatched. CDR3 residues: CAWSTPGTADTQYF. Here the CDR3 DNA reads TGTGCCTGGAGCACTCCCGGGACAGCAGATACGCAGTATTTT. The full variable domain, completed using reference TRBV30 and TRBJ2-3, is SQTIHQWPATLVQPVGSPLSLECTVEGTSNPNLYWYRQAAGRGLQLLFYSVGIGQISSEVPQNLSASRPQDRQFILSSKKLLLSDSGFYLCAWSTPGTADTQYFGPGTRLTVL.

This clonotype was counted between two and nine times. The gene calls are TRBV18 and TRBJ1-1; 7 positions match TRBD1. The germline gives CDR1 KGHSH, CDR2 LQKENI. The CDR3 sequence is 15 residues long. J gave up 3 bases and V 2 bases, and 6 bases lay outside the gene matches. The CDR3 DNA is TGTGCCAGCTCACCAGGACAGGATCGAGACACTGAAGCTTTCTTT. It translates to CASSPGQDRDTEAFF.

This clonotype was observed at least ten times. The chain carries TRBV28 and TRBJ2-1; no firm D call. The V end lost 10 bases, the J end lost 0 bases, and 16 bases lay between the germline ends. The CDR3 has 15 residues. Germline V gene data show CDR1 as MDHEN and CDR2 as SYDVKM. CDR3 in DNA: TGTGCCACTAGGCTGGGTAAGAGCTCCTACAATGAGCAGTTCTTC. Residues: CATRLGKSSYNEQFF.

This clonotype was seen only a few times. V usage is TRBV12-3 or TRBV12-4 and J usage is TRBJ2-7, with D unclear. Trimming took 5 bases from V and 4 from J, leaving 15 bases between them. The CDR3 is made up of 14 amino acids. The CDR3 here is CASSPSGIRYEQYF. DNA for the CDR3: TGTGCCAGCAGTCCTTCGGGTATACGGTACGAGCAGTACTTC.

This clonotype was detected many times. This chain links TRBV5-1 with TRBJ2-7; 8 bases line up with TRBD2. This CDR3 is built from 16 residues. V shed 1 base and J 0 bases; nucleotides not matched to a gene: 6. Germline values: CDR1 SGHRS, CDR2 YFSETQ. CDR3 sequence: CASSLMGGRSSYEQYF. DNA for the CDR3: TGCGCCAGCAGCTTGATGGGCGGGAGGAGCTCCTACGAGCAGTACTTC.

This clonotype showed up many times. The rearrangement joins TRBV28 to TRBJ2-4; D is unresolved. V lost 5 bases to trimming and J lost 11 bases, with 16 bases between them. Germline loops: CDR1 MDHEN, CDR2 SYDVKM. There are 13 residues in the CDR3. The CDR3 DNA reads TGTGCCAGCAGTAGTCGGGCGACCCTCCTTCAGTACTTC. It translates to CASSSRATLLQYF.

The CDR3 nucleotides read TGTGCCTGGAATTGGGGCAGCTACAATGAGCAGTTCTTC. The encoded protein is CAWNWGSYNEQFF. The chain recombines TRBV30 with TRBJ2-1, with D possibly being TRBD1 (5 bases). Trimming removed 4 bases at V and 3 bases at J, with 10 bases between. The V gene's germline CDR1 is GTSNPN and CDR2 SVGIG (reference sequence). This CDR3 region has 13 residues.

Of note for this clonotype: This may stem from a read error, because a much larger clone lies one nucleotide away. The chain links TRBV12-3 or TRBV12-4 to TRBJ2-1, with TRBD1 matching 9 bases. This CDR3 comprises 19 residues. V was clipped by 3 bases and J by 7 bases; unmatched bases: 19. CDR3 region: CASSFFLRGPGQGANEQFF. Written as DNA, the CDR3 is TGTGCCAGCAGTTTCTTTTTACGGGGACCGGGACAGGGTGCGAATGAGCAGTTCTTC.

This chain uses TRBV30 with TRBJ2-7; 7 positions match TRBD1. J lost 5 bases, V lost 1 base, and 14 bases had no gene match. Germline CDR1 GTSNPN, CDR2 SVGIG (reference sequence). The CDR3 spans 16 residues. The DNA of the CDR3 is TGTGCCTGGAGTGGGGCAGGGGGAACCTTTACCCACGAGCAGTACTTC. This gives the protein CAWSGAGGTFTHEQYF.

In this sample, this clonotype turned up many times. This chain uses TRBV28 with TRBJ1-6, with D possibly being TRBD1 (5 bases). Germline V CDR1 and CDR2: MDHEN, SYDVKM. V was shortened by 2 bases and J by 4 bases, with 15 bases between the two germline ends. The CDR3 extends over 17 amino acids. CDR3 nucleotide sequence: TGTGCCAGCAGTTTAGGGCCCCCGGGACCTTATAATTCACCCCTCCACTTT. Protein sequence: CASSLGPPGPYNSPLHF.